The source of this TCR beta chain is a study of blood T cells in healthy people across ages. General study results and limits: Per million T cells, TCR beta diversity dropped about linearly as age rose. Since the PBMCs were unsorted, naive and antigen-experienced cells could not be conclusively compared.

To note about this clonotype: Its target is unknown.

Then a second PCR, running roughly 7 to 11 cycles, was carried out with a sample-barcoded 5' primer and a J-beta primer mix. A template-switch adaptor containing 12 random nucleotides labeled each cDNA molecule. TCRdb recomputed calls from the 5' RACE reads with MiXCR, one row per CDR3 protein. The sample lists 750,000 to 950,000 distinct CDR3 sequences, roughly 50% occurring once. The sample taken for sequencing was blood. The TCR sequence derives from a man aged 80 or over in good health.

The CDR3 DNA sequence: TGTGCCAGCAGCTTAGATACAGGGGAGTACGAGCAGTACTTC. This codes for CASSLDTGEYEQYF. The chain links TRBV7-2 to TRBJ2-7, with TRBD1 matching 7 bases. Germline V gene lookup returns CDR1 SGHTA and CDR2 FQGNSA. The V gene end was trimmed by 1 base and the J gene end by 4 bases; junction bases not matched to a gene: 4. The CDR3 is 14 amino acids.